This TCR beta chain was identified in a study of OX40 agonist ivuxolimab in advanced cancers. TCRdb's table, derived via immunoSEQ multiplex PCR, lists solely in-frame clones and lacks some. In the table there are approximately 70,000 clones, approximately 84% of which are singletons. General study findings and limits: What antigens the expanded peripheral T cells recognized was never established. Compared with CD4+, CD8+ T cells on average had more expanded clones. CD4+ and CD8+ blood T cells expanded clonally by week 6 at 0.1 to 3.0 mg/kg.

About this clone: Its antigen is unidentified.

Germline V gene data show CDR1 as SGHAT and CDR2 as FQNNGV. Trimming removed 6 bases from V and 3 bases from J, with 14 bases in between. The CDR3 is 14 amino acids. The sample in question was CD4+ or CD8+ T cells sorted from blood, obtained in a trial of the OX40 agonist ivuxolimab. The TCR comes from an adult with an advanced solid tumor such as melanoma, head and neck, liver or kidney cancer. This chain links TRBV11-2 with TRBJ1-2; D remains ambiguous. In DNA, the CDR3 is TGTGCCAGCAGTCTAACAGACAAGGACTATGGCTACACCTTC. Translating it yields CASSLTDKDYGYTF.